Listed below are T cell receptor beta chains from one sample, sequenced in a study of blood T cell repertoires in COVID-19. Here immunoSEQ multiplex PCR was the method, and the copy in TCRdb shows in-frame clones only, minus some. The sample has hundreds of thousands of clones, around 86% seen once. Sequenced input: peripheral blood. These receptors all stem from a woman aged 25 to 39 who had recovered from COVID-19. Each CDR3 is given with its conserved first and last residue. Each record gives: V gene, J gene, clone size, D gene, CDR3 protein, CDR3 DNA. D genes are given only for firm matches. The listing skips clone size in some rows; elsewhere it reads once, few, many or a size class.

>TRBV7-6|TRBJ2-1|-|TRBD2
CASSSRTSGRYEQFF
TGTGCCAGCAGCTCCAGGACTAGCGGGAGGTACGAGCAGTTCTTC
>TRBV2|TRBJ1-5|-|TRBD1
CASNPGQGNQPQHF
TGTGCCAGCAACCCGGGACAGGGAAATCAGCCCCAGCATTTT
>TRBV11-2|TRBJ2-7|-|-
CASSEDTRSSYEQYF
TGTGCCAGCAGCGAGGACACGAGGAGCTCCTACGAGCAGTACTTC
>TRBV5-5|TRBJ1-1|-|-
CASRGRAMNTEAFF
TGTGCCAGCAGGGGCAGGGCGATGAACACTGAAGCTTTCTTT
>TRBV28|TRBJ1-1|-|-
CASPGMAGLLNTEAFF
TGTGCCAGCCCCGGGATGGCAGGTCTCCTGAACACTGAAGCTTTCTTT
>TRBV1|TRBJ1-2|-|-
CTSSQAPRVEGVCGYTF
TGCACCAGCAGCCAAGCTCCCCGTGTTGAGGGGGTTTGTGGCTACACCTTC
>TRBV20-1|TRBJ1-4|-|-
CSVRVDEKLFF
TGCAGTGTCAGGGTTGACGAAAAACTGTTTTTT
>TRBV3-1/TRBV3-2|TRBJ1-3|-|-
CASRGSSGNTIYF
TGTGCCAGCAGGGGCTCCTCTGGAAACACGATATATTTT
>TRBV11-2|TRBJ2-7|-|-
CASSLDSLAREQYF
TGTGCCAGCAGCTTAGACTCGCTAGCTCGCGAGCAGTACTTC
>TRBV4-2|TRBJ2-7|-|-
CASSLTRVGGYEQYF
TGTGCCAGCAGCCTCACCCGGGTTGGGGGGTACGAGCAGTACTTC
>TRBV5-4|TRBJ2-7|once|-
CASSSLGGTRDEQYF
TGTGCCAGCAGCTCACTAGGGGGTACTCGAGACGAGCAGTACTTC
>TRBV4-1|TRBJ1-2|-|-
CASSQDDGGNYGYTF
TGCGCCAGCAGCCAAGATGATGGCGGTAACTATGGCTACACCTTC
>TRBV29-1|TRBJ2-6|once|-
CSVEDRFLSGANVLTF
TGCAGCGTTGAAGATCGGTTCCTCTCTGGGGCCAACGTCCTGACTTTC
>TRBV3-1/TRBV3-2|TRBJ2-5|few|-
CASSTQGERETQYF
TGTGCCAGCAGCACACAGGGTGAACGAGAGACCCAGTACTTC
>TRBV19|TRBJ1-2|-|TRBD1
CASRPGQGHNYGYTF
TGTGCCAGTAGGCCGGGACAGGGGCATAACTATGGCTACACCTTC
>TRBV27|TRBJ2-5|-|-
CATKESRTFQETQYF
TGTGCCACTAAGGAAAGCAGGACATTTCAAGAGACCCAGTACTTC
>TRBV30|TRBJ2-2|-|TRBD1
CAWREGAGTGELFF
TGTGCCTGGAGAGAGGGGGCGGGCACCGGGGAGCTGTTTTTT
>TRBV28|TRBJ2-7|-|TRBD2
CASSWLTSGATYEQYF
TGTGCCAGCAGTTGGCTGACTAGCGGAGCAACCTACGAGCAGTACTTC
>TRBV2|TRBJ2-5|-|-
CASREGTYSETQYF
TGTGCCAGCAGAGAGGGGACATACTCGGAGACCCAGTACTTC
>TRBV19|TRBJ2-6|once|-
CASSTGSSGANVLTF
TGTGCCAGTAGTACAGGGTCCTCTGGGGCCAACGTCCTGACTTTC
>TRBV2|TRBJ1-1|-|-
CASVRGLNTEAFF
TGTGCCAGCGTCAGGGGCCTGAACACTGAAGCTTTCTTT
>TRBV5-1|TRBJ2-7|few|TRBD1
CASSVDGQVYEQYF
TGCGCCAGCAGCGTAGATGGACAGGTTTACGAGCAGTACTTC